Below are 16 T cell receptor beta chains sequenced from a single sample in a study of post-analysis software for immune sequencing data. Regarding the study as a whole: A handful of TRBV segments were significantly more frequent in patients than in controls. TRBV5-6, TRBV5-1 and TRBV20-1 were among these segments.

Researchers reported that TCR beta cDNA libraries carried unique molecular identifiers. TCRdb re-called the PCR reads with MiXCR, one entry per CDR3 protein. The sample carries approximately 730,000 distinct CDR3 sequences, about 45% recorded once. These receptors are not linked to any known antigen. The specimen sequenced was blood. The receptors stem from a girl between 5 and 17 years old with multiple sclerosis.

The chain recombines TRBV3-1 with TRBJ2-4; the match to TRBD2 covers 11 bases. The DNA end favors TRBJ2-7, so the J call may be wrong. From germline, CDR1 is LGHDT and CDR2 YNNKEL (reference sequence). This CDR3 is 14 amino acids long. CDR3 bases: TGTGCCAGCAGCCAAGAAGGGACTAGCGGCGAGCAGTACTTC. Translating it yields CASSQEGTSGEQYF.

The CDR3 sequence: CASSPEGLTEAFF. The CDR3 DNA sequence: TGTGCCAGCTCCCCTGAGGGGCTGACTGAAGCTTTCTTT. The gene calls are TRBV21-1 and TRBJ1-1; the D call of TRBD1 is as the table states it, not checked on the DNA. TRBV21-1 is given as a pseudogene. This CDR3 has 13 amino acids.

This rearrangement joins TRBV28 to TRBJ2-4; D remains ambiguous. The V end was cut by 3 bases, the J end by 13 bases, with 16 bases between. This CDR3 has 13 residues. CDR1 is MDHEN, CDR2 SYDVKM, per germline. CDR3: CASSLASRLEQYF. Here the CDR3 DNA reads TGTGCCAGCAGTTTGGCCAGCCGTTTGGAGCAGTACTTC.

This clonotype has just a few counts. This sequence joins TRBV7-8 and TRBJ1-5; TRBD1 is a possible D gene (5 bases). This CDR3 has 18 amino acids. V was cut by 1 base and J by 4 bases, with 20 bases left in between. In germline, CDR1 is SGHVS, CDR2 FQNEAQ. CDR3 in amino acids: CASSLGGNRKGLNQPQHF. The CDR3 region has the DNA TGTGCCAGCAGCTTAGGTGGTAACAGAAAGGGACTGAATCAGCCCCAGCATTTT. The whole variable domain, remainder taken from reference TRBV7-8 and TRBJ1-5, is GAGVSQSPRYKVAKRGQDVALRCDPISGHVSLFWYQQALGQGPEFLTYFQNEAQLDKSGLPSDRFFAERPEGSVSTLKIQRTQQEDSAVYLCASSLGGNRKGLNQPQHFGDGTRLSIL.

This clonotype turned up a few times. The chain uses TRBV27 and TRBJ2-7; D is unclear. The germline CDR1 and CDR2 sequences are MNHEY and SMNVEV (reference sequence). The CDR3 sequence is 13 residues long. Trimming took 3 bases from V and 2 from J, leaving 8 bases between them. The CDR3 protein is CASSFGRTYEQYF. CDR3 DNA sequence: TGTGCCAGCAGTTTTGGCAGAACCTACGAGCAGTACTTC.

The chain has TRBV6-5 and TRBJ2-5; 7 bases agree with TRBD2. With 5 bases clipped from V and 4 bases from J, the junction kept 7 bases outside the gene matches. This CDR3 contains 14 residues. CDR1 and CDR2 (germline): MNHEY, SVGAGI. CDR3 in DNA: TGTGCCAGCAGTCCGGGGGGAAAGAGAGAGACCCAGTACTTC. Its protein product is CASSPGGKRETQYF.

This clonotype was recorded a few times. This rearrangement joins TRBV20-1 to TRBJ2-7; D ambiguous. V shed 4 bases and J shed 5 bases, with 15 bases lying between them. Germline CDR1 reads DFQATT; CDR2 reads SNEGSKA (reference sequence). The CDR3 covers 13 residues. In DNA, the CDR3 is TGCAGTGCTAACGGGCCCGCCCAGGACGAGCAGTACTTC. Its protein product is CSANGPAQDEQYF.

This chain uses TRBV12-3 or TRBV12-4 with TRBJ2-3; 11 bases map to TRBD2. The CDR3 has 16 residues. The J segment lost 2 bases and the V segment lost 5 bases, leaving 6 bases of the junction unmatched. CDR3 sequence: CASSLGSGRDTDTQYF. The CDR3 nucleotides read TGTGCCAGCAGTCTAGGTAGCGGGAGGGACACAGATACGCAGTATTTT.

This clonotype has more than one count but fewer than ten. The genes are TRBV20-1 and TRBJ2-4; D remains ambiguous. V was pared by 3 bases and J by 0 bases, with 6 bases between. Germline V gives CDR1 DFQATT, CDR2 SNEGSKA (reference sequence). This CDR3 is built from 13 residues. As DNA, the CDR3 is TGCAGTGCTAGCCTCATAGCCAAAAACATTCAGTACTTC. Translated: CSASLIAKNIQYF.

There are a few counts of this clonotype. One junction end does not reproduce the germline sequence, and a read error may be involved. The chain combines TRBV20-1 with TRBJ2-7, with 8 bases identical to TRBD1. The CDR3 runs 14 residues. From germline, CDR1 is DFQATT and CDR2 SNEGSKA (reference sequence). The CDR3 DNA sequence: TGCAGTGCTTCGTGGACAGGGAGGTCCTACGGGCAGTACTTC. Amino acid sequence: CSASWTGRSYGQYF.

The V and J genes are TRBV3-1 and TRBJ2-3, with 7 nucleotides matching TRBD1. The V segment lost 7 bases and the J segment 1 base; nucleotides outside the gene matches: 11. Germline values: CDR1 LGHDT, CDR2 YNNKEL (reference sequence). The CDR3 is 16 amino acids. The CDR3 DNA follows: TGTGCCAGCAACCTAAACGGGGACAGACGCACAGATACGCAGTATTTT. It is translated as CASNLNGDRRTDTQYF.

The chain is built from TRBV28 and TRBJ2-7; 8 nucleotides align to TRBD2. The CDR3 has 15 residues. The trim removed 7 bases at V and 6 bases at J, leaving 14 bases unmatched. Germline V gene sequence: CDR1 MDHEN, CDR2 SYDVKM. The CDR3 reads CASNRRAGAQSEQYF. The CDR3 DNA is TGTGCCAGCAATCGGAGAGCGGGGGCCCAGAGCGAGCAGTACTTC.

The chain couples TRBV6-5 to TRBJ2-1; perhaps TRBD1 as D (7 bases). The ends were cut back, 5 bases at V and 8 bases at J, with 16 bases in the middle. The germline V gene has CDR1 MNHEY and CDR2 SVGAGI. The CDR3 spans 14 residues. CDR3 sequence reads: CASSPGDSDDEQFF. As DNA, the CDR3 is TGTGCCAGCAGTCCGGGGGACAGTGATGATGAGCAGTTCTTC.

The genes are TRBV29-1 and TRBJ1-2; D remains unclear. Germline V CDR1 and CDR2: SQVTM, ANQGSEA. Deletions cut 2 bases from V and 7 bases from J, with 5 bases between. This CDR3 has 10 residues. CDR3 in amino acids: CSVESPGYTF. Here the CDR3 DNA reads TGCAGCGTTGAAAGCCCTGGCTACACCTTC.

The rearrangement uses TRBV12-3 or TRBV12-4 and TRBJ2-4, with 8 nucleotides matching TRBD1. The J call may be mistaken, given a closer DNA end match to TRBJ2-7. The CDR3 extends over 15 amino acids. The CDR3 region has the DNA TGTGCCAGCAGTTTATCCGCGACAGGGGACAACGAGCAGTACTTC. Translating gives CASSLSATGDNEQYF.

This clonotype was detected a few times. The rearrangement links TRBV29-1 to TRBJ2-6; TRBD1 matches 11 bases. Germline V gene sequence: CDR1 SQVTM, CDR2 ANQGSEA. The CDR3 is 18 residues long. V gave up 6 bases and J gave up 2 bases; unmatched junction bases: 12. In DNA form, the CDR3 reads TGCAGCGTAGTAGCCGGACAGGGGGCGACGCCTGGGGCCAACGTCCTGACTTTC. This gives the protein CSVVAGQGATPGANVLTF.